These T cell receptor beta chains were read from a single sample in a study of T-cell memory formation after mild COVID-19. TCRdb passed the 5' RACE reads through MiXCR, listing each CDR3 protein once. This table holds nearly 200,000 distinct CDR3 sequences, about 16% found once. The specimen was PBMCs or a T cell subset sorted from them (not recorded which). The receptors here all came from an adult woman who had mild COVID-19 (a few samples of this study predate the infection). Cell type and time point are not known. Both conserved end residues are part of each CDR3. A D gene is named only where the DNA matches it firmly. Clone size, where shown, is once, few, many, or a class for clones that have expanded.

>TRBV5-1|TRBJ2-1|few|NA
TGCGCCAGCAGCTTGGTAGGTGAATACAATGAGCAGTTCTTC
CASSLVGEYNEQFF
>TRBV20-1|TRBJ2-1|NA|TRBD2
TGCAGTGCTACGACTAGCGGGGGGCCCAGACCCCACAATGAGCAGTTCTTC
CSATTSGGPRPHNEQFF
>TRBV20-1|TRBJ2-7|NA|NA
TGCAGTGCTCACGGCAGGGTCGTTGGTGACTCCTACGAGCAGTACTTC
CSAHGRVVGDSYEQYF
>TRBV5-4|TRBJ2-3|NA|TRBD2
TGTGCCAGCAGCTTGGAAGCGGGACTAGCGGGAGTCTCAGATACGCAGTATTTT
CASSLEAGLAGVSDTQYF
>TRBV20-1|TRBJ1-1|NA|NA
TGCAGTGCCAGTAGACTGGGGAACACTGAAGCTTTCTTT
CSASRLGNTEAFF
>TRBV10-3|TRBJ1-2|NA|TRBD1
TGTGCCATCAGTGGGGGGACAGGTTCTAACTATGGCTACACCTTC
CAISGGTGSNYGYTF
>TRBV7-6|TRBJ1-2|few|TRBD1
TGTGCCAGCAGCTTAGGGACAGGCCTCATCTATGGCTACACCTTC
CASSLGTGLIYGYTF
>TRBV20-1|TRBJ1-1|few|NA
TGCAGTGCTAGGGGGCCACAGGGACGGAACACTGAAGCTTTCTTT
CSARGPQGRNTEAFF
>TRBV19|TRBJ2-7|NA|NA
TGTGCCAGTAGTGACTGGGACTCCTACGAGCAGTACTTC
CASSDWDSYEQYF
>TRBV4-1|TRBJ1-3|NA|NA
TGCGCCAGCAGCCAAGAAATAGTCTCAGGAAACACCATATATTTT
CASSQEIVSGNTIYF
>TRBV6-5|TRBJ2-7|NA|TRBD1
TGTGCCAGCAGGAACCGGGACAGGGACCCCGAGCAGTACTTC
CASRNRDRDPEQYF
>TRBV5-5|TRBJ1-2|many|NA
TGTGCCAGCAGCTTGGACAGGGACGGCTACACCTTC
CASSLDRDGYTF
>TRBV12-3/TRBV12-4|TRBJ2-7|few|TRBD2
TGTGCCAGCAGTCCGGGACTAGCGGGAGGGTCCAACGAGCAGTACTTC
CASSPGLAGGSNEQYF
>TRBV20-1|TRBJ2-7|NA|NA
TGCAGTGCTAGTATCCCCCCGGGGAACGAGCAGTACTTC
CSASIPPGNEQYF
>TRBV18|TRBJ1-2|many|TRBD1
TGTGCCAGCTCACCACCGGTGGGGACAGGGATCGATGGCTACACCTTC
CASSPPVGTGIDGYTF
>TRBV6-5|TRBJ2-7|NA|NA
TGTGCCAGCAGTGGGGACAACTACGAGCAGTACTTC
CASSGDNYEQYF
>TRBV6-2/TRBV6-3|TRBJ2-5|few|NA
TGTGCCAGCAGTTATACATCCGAGACCCAGTACTTC
CASSYTSETQYF
>TRBV19|TRBJ1-2|few|NA
TGTGCCAGTACAGGGGACTATGGCTACACCTTC
CASTGDYGYTF
>TRBV5-1|TRBJ1-1|few|TRBD1
TGCGCCAGCAGCTACCGGACAGGGGGGAACACTGAAGCTTTCTTT
CASSYRTGGNTEAFF
>TRBV5-1|TRBJ2-3|few|NA
TGCGCCAGCAGCTCAAGCCAAACTAGCACAGATACGCAGTATTTT
CASSSSQTSTDTQYF
>TRBV6-1|TRBJ1-2|few|NA
TGTGCCAGCAGTGAAAGCGGGGGGACCCGGTCTGGCTACACCTTC
CASSESGGTRSGYTF
>TRBV20-1|TRBJ1-1|NA|NA
TGCAGTGCTCCTCGGAACACTGAAGCTTTCTTT
CSAPRNTEAFF
>TRBV29-1|TRBJ2-7|NA|NA
TGCAGCGTGTATACAGGGATCCACTCCTACGAGCAGTACTTC
CSVYTGIHSYEQYF
>TRBV6-1|TRBJ2-3|few|NA
TGTGCCAGCAGTGAGCAGGGCACAGATACGCAGTATTTT
CASSEQGTDTQYF
>TRBV5-5|TRBJ1-1|once|NA
TGTGCCAGCAGCTTGGCGCGATCCATGAACACTGAAGCTTTCTTT
CASSLARSMNTEAFF
>TRBV15|TRBJ1-2|NA|NA
TGTGCCACCAGCCCGCAAGGTACCAACTATGGCTACACCTTC
CATSPQGTNYGYTF
>TRBV15|TRBJ1-2|few|NA
TGTGCCACCAGCAGAGGGACCGGGGGGCCTTTAAACTATGGCTACACCTTC
CATSRGTGGPLNYGYTF
>TRBV3-1|TRBJ2-5|many|NA
TGTGCCAGCAGCCAAGGAGGGAGGGAGACCCAGTACTTC
CASSQGGRETQYF
>TRBV12-3/TRBV12-4|TRBJ2-7|few|TRBD1
TGTGCCAGCAGTCATACTCCCGGGACAGGGAACTTC
CASSHTPGTGNF
>TRBV29-1|TRBJ2-1|NA|TRBD2
TGCAGCGTTGACCCGGGGGGGCATGAGCAGTTCTTC
CSVDPGGHEQFF
>TRBV10-3|TRBJ2-1|NA|TRBD2
TGTGCCACATTTCGGACTAGCGGGAGAGACCGCAATGAGCAGTTCTTC
CATFRTSGRDRNEQFF
>TRBV9|TRBJ2-7|NA|TRBD1
TGTGCCAGCAGCCGAGGACAGGGTACCTACGAGCAGTACTTC
CASSRGQGTYEQYF
>TRBV2|TRBJ2-3|NA|TRBD2
TGTGCCAGCACCCCCCTCGAGAGAGCGGGGAGCACAGATACGCAGTATTTT
CASTPLERAGSTDTQYF
>TRBV4-3|TRBJ2-4|many|NA
TGCGCCAGCAGCCCCCGCCTAAGGGAAAACATTCAGTACTTC
CASSPRLRENIQYF
>TRBV24-1|TRBJ1-1|few|NA
TGTGCCACCAGTGCGGCCGCCCAGGGTGGTACTGAAGCTTTCTTT
CATSAAAQGGTEAFF
>TRBV15|TRBJ1-5|many|NA
TGTGCCACCAGCAGAGATGATCAGCCCCAGCATTTT
CATSRDDQPQHF
>TRBV24-1|TRBJ2-7|few|NA
TGTGCCACCAGTGATTACGGCTACGAGCAGTACTTC
CATSDYGYEQYF
>TRBV7-9|TRBJ2-3|NA|NA
TGTGCCAGCAGCTTAGGCCGTTCCCACACAGATACGCAGTATTTT
CASSLGRSHTDTQYF
>TRBV5-6|TRBJ2-3|few|NA
TGTGCCAGCAGCTTATTTGATAGCACAGATACGCAGTATTTT
CASSLFDSTDTQYF
>TRBV4-2|TRBJ2-1|few|TRBD2
TGTGCCAGCACCCCCAATACCGGGACTAGCGGGGTAAATGAGCAGTTCTTC
CASTPNTGTSGVNEQFF
>TRBV24-1|TRBJ2-2|NA|TRBD2
TGTGCCACCAGGGAGACTAGCCGCGGAACCGGGGAGCTGTTTTTT
CATRETSRGTGELFF
>TRBV3-1|TRBJ1-5|NA|NA
TGTGCCAGCAGCCAAGACGTTGGCAATCAGCCCCAGCATTTT
CASSQDVGNQPQHF
>TRBV24-1|TRBJ2-1|few|NA
TGTGCCACCAGTGGGAATCTACATCTTGAGCAGTTCTTC
CATSGNLHLEQFF
>TRBV15|TRBJ2-2|few|NA
TGTGCCACCAGCTATCGGTTTCAAAACACCGGGGAGCTGTTTTTT
CATSYRFQNTGELFF
>TRBV5-1|TRBJ2-2|NA|TRBD1
TGCGCCAGCAGCTGGGGACAGGGAGACACCGGGGAGCTGTTTTTT
CASSWGQGDTGELFF
>TRBV7-9|TRBJ2-7|NA|NA
TGTGCCAGCAGCCACCGGGGGCCTACCTACGAGCAGTACTTC
CASSHRGPTYEQYF
>TRBV5-1|TRBJ2-1|NA|TRBD2
TGCGCCAGCAGCTTTCAGCGGGAGGTCGCCTACAATGAGCAGTTCTTC
CASSFQREVAYNEQFF
>TRBV19|TRBJ2-7|NA|NA
TGTGCCAGTAGTAGGGACAAGCCCAGGGGCGAGCAGTACTTC
CASSRDKPRGEQYF
>TRBV27|TRBJ2-3|NA|NA
TGTGCCAGCACGCGGGGCGGGTCGGGTACAGATACGCAGTATTTT
CASTRGGSGTDTQYF
>TRBV19|TRBJ2-7|few|NA
TGTGCCAGTAGTTTGGGACCTCCCTACGAGCAGTACTTC
CASSLGPPYEQYF
>TRBV20-1|TRBJ1-2|NA|NA
TGCAGTGCTGTCTACAGGGCCGGCTACACCTTC
CSAVYRAGYTF
>TRBV2|TRBJ1-5|few|TRBD1
TGTGCCAGCAGAGGGGACAGGGCCAGCAATCAGCCCCAGCATTTT
CASRGDRASNQPQHF
>TRBV29-1|TRBJ1-4|NA|NA
TGCAGCGTTGGGGCTGATCATGAAAAACTGTTTTTT
CSVGADHEKLFF
>TRBV27|TRBJ2-1|many|NA
TGTGCCAGTGGCCGGGGGTACAATGAGCAGTTCTTC
CASGRGYNEQFF
>TRBV6-2/TRBV6-3|TRBJ1-1|NA|NA
TGTGCCAGCAGTTACGAGGTGATCGCTGAAGCTTTCTTT
CASSYEVIAEAFF
>TRBV3-1|TRBJ2-2|few|TRBD2
TGTGCCAGCAGCCAAGGTCTAATAGCGGGAACGAACACCGGGGAGCTGTTTTTT
CASSQGLIAGTNTGELFF
>TRBV29-1|TRBJ2-3|many|NA
TGCAGCGTTCGATTCGGGGACATCGGGCAGTATTTT
CSVRFGDIGQYF